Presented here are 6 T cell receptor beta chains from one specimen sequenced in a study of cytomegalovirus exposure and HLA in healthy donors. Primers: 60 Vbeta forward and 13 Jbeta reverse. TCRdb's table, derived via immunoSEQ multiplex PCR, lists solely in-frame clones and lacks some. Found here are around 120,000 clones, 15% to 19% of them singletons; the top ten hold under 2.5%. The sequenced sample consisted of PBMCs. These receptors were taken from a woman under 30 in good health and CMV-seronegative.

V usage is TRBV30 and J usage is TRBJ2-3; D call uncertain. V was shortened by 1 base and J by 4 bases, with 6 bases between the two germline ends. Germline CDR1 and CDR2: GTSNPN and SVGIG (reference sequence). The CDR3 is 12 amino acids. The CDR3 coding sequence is TGTGCCTGGAGTGCAGCGCCAGATACGCAGTATTTT. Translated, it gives CAWSAAPDTQYF.

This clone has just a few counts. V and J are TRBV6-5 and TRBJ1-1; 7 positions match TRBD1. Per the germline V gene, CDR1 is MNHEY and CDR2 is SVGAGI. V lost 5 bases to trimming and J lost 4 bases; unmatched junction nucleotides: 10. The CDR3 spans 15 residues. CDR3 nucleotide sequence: TGTGCCAGCAGTCAGGCTGCAGGGGGAACCACTGAAGCTTTCTTT. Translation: CASSQAAGGTTEAFF.

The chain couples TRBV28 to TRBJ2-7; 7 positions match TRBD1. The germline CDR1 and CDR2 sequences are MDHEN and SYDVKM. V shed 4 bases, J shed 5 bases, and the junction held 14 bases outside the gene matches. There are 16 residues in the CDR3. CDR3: CASSSSRGPILHEQYF. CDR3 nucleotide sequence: TGTGCCAGCAGTTCCTCGAGGGGGCCGATACTCCACGAGCAGTACTTC. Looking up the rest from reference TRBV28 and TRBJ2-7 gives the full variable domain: DVKVTQSSRYLVKRTGEKVFLECVQDMDHENMFWYRQDPGLGLRLIYFSYDVKMKEKGDIPEGYSVSREKKERFSLILESASTNQTSMYLCASSSSRGPILHEQYFGPGTRLTVT.

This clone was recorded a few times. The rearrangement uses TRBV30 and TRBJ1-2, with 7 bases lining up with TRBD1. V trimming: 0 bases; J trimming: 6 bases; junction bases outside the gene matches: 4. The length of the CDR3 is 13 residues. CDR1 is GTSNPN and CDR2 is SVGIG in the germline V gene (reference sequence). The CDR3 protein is CAWSVGGGDGYTF. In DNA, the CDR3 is TGTGCCTGGAGTGTAGGAGGGGGCGATGGCTACACCTTC.

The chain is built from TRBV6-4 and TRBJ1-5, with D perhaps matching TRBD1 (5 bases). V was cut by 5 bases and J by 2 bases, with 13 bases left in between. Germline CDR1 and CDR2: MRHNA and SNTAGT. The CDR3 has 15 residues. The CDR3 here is CASSPLGGGNQPQHF. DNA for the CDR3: TGTGCCAGCAGTCCCTTGGGGGGTGGCAATCAGCCCCAGCATTTT.

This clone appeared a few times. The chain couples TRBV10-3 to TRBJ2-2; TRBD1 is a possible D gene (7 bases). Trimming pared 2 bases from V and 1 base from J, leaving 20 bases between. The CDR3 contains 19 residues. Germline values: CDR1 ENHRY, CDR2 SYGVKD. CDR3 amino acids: CAISERDRALAMNTGELFF. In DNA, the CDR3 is TGTGCCATCAGTGAGCGAGACAGGGCCCTAGCGATGAACACCGGGGAGCTGTTTTTT.